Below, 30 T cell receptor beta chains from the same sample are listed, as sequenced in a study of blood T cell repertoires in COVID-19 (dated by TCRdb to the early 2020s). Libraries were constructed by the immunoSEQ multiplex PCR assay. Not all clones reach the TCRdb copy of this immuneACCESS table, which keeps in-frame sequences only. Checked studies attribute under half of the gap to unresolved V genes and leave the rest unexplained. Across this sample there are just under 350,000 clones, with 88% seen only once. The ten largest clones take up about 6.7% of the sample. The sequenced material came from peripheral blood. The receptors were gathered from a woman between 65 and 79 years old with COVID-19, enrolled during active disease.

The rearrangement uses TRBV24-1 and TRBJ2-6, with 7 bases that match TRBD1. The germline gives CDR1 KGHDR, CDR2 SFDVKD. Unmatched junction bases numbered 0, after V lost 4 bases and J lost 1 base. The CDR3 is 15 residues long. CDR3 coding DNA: TGTGCCACCAGTGACAGGGGGTCTGGGGCCAACGTCCTGACTTTC. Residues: CATSDRGSGANVLTF.

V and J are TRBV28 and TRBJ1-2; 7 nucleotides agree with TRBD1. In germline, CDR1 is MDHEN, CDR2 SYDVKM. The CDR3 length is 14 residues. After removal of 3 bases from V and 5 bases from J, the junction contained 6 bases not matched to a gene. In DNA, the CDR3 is TGTGCCAGCAGTTTGACAGGGATGTATTATGGCTACACCTTC. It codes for CASSLTGMYYGYTF.

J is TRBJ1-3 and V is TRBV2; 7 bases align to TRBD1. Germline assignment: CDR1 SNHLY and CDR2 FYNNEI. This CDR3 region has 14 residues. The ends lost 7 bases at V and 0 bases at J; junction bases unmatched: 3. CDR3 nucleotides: TGTGCCAGCAACAGGGGCAGCTCTGGAAACACCATATATTTT. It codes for CASNRGSSGNTIYF.

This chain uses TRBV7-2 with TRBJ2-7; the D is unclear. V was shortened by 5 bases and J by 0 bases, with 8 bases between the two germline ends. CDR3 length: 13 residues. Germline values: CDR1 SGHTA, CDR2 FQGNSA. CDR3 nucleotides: TGTGCCAGCAGCATCATTAGCTCCTACGAGCAGTACTTC. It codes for CASSIISSYEQYF.

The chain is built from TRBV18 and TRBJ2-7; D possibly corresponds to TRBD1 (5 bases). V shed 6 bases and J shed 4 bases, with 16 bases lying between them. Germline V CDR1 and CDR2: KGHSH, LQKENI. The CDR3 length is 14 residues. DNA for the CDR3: TGTGCCAGCTCCGAATCTGGGGCCCTATACGAGCAGTACTTC. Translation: CASSESGALYEQYF. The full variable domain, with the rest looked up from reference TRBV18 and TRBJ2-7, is NAGVMQNPRHLVRRRGQEARLRCSPMKGHSHVYWYRQLPEEGLKFMVYLQKENIIDESGMPKERFSAEFPKEGPSILRIQQVVRGDSAAYFCASSESGALYEQYFGPGTRLTVT.

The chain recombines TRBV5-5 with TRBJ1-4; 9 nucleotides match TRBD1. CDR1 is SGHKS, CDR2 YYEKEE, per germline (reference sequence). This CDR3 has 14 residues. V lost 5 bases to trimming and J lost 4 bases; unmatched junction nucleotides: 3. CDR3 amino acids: CASSLTGGNEKLFF. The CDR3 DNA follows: TGTGCCAGCAGTCTGACAGGGGGTAATGAAAAACTGTTTTTT.

CDR3 sequence: CASSLTGIEKLFF. The CDR3 region has the DNA TGTGCCAGCAGTTTAACAGGCATTGAAAAACTGTTTTTT. This chain links TRBV27 with TRBJ1-4, with D possibly being TRBD1 (5 bases). Trimming left V 2 bases short and J 7 bases short, with 8 bases between. CDR3 length: 13 residues. Germline lookup yields CDR1 MNHEY and CDR2 SMNVEV (reference sequence).

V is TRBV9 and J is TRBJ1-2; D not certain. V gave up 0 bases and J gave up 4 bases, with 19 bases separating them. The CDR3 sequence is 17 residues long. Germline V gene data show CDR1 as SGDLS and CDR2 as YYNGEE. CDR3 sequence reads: CASSVVEQSIEGYGYTF. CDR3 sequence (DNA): TGTGCCAGCAGCGTAGTGGAACAGAGCATCGAGGGCTATGGCTACACCTTC.

DNA for the CDR3: TGTGCCAGCTCACTTCGGACAGTAGAAGAGACCCAGTACTTC. It encodes CASSLRTVEETQYF. The rearrangement uses TRBV18 and TRBJ2-5, with D tentatively TRBD1 (6 bases). The V and J ends lost 4 bases and 3 bases respectively, with 12 bases between them. The CDR3 is 14 residues long. From germline, CDR1 is KGHSH and CDR2 LQKENI.

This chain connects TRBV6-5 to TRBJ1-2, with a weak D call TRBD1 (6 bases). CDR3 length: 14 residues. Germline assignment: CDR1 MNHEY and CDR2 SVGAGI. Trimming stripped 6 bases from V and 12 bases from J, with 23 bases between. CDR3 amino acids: CASSLKQGVQANTF. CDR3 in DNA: TGTGCCAGCAGCCTGAAACAGGGTGTCCAGGCGAACACCTTC.

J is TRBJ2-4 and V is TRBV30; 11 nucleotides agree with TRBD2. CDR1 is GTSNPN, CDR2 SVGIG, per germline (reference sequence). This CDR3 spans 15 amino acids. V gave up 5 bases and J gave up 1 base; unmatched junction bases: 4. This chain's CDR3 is CAWGPSGGAKNIQYF. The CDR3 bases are TGTGCCTGGGGCCCTAGCGGGGGGGCCAAAAACATTCAGTACTTC.

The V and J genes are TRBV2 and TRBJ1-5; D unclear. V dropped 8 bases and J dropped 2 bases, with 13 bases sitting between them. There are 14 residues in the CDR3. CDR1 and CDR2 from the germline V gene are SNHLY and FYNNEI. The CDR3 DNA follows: TGTGCCAGCGTCGCCGACTGGGGCAATCAGCCCCAGCATTTT. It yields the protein CASVADWGNQPQHF.

In DNA, the CDR3 is TGTGCCAGCAGTGATCGGGTAGCGGGGGGATCTGATCAAGAGACCCAGTACTTC. Its protein product is CASSDRVAGGSDQETQYF. This rearrangement joins TRBV6-4 to TRBJ2-5; 10 nucleotides line up with TRBD2. The germline V gene encodes CDR1 MRHNA and CDR2 SNTAGT. With V trimmed by 3 bases and J by 2 bases, 12 bases remained unmatched. This CDR3 has 18 amino acids.

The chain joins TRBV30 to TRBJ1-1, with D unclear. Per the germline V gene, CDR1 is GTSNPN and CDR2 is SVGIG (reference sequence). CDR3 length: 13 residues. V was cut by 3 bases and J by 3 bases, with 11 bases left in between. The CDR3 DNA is TGTGCCTGGAGGGCCCAGAGGTACACTGAAGCTTTCTTT. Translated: CAWRAQRYTEAFF.

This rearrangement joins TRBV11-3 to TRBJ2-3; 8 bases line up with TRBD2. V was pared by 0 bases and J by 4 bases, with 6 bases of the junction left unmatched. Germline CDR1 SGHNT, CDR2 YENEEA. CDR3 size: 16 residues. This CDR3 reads CASSLDGLGGADTQYF. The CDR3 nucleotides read TGTGCCAGCAGCTTAGATGGGCTCGGGGGGGCAGATACGCAGTATTTT.

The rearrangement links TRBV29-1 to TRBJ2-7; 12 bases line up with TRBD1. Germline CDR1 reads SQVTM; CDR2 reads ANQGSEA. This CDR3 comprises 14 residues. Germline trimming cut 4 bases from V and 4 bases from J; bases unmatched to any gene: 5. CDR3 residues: CSVAGTGGGYEQYF. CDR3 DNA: TGCAGCGTTGCCGGGACAGGGGGCGGTTACGAGCAGTACTTC.

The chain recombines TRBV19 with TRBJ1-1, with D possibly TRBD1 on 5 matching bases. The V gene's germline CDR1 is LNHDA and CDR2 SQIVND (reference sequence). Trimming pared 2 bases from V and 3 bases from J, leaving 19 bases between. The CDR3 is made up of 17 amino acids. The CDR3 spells CASSIRTPRGGHTEAFF. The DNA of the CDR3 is TGTGCCAGTAGTATACGGACCCCGCGGGGGGGACACACTGAAGCTTTCTTT.

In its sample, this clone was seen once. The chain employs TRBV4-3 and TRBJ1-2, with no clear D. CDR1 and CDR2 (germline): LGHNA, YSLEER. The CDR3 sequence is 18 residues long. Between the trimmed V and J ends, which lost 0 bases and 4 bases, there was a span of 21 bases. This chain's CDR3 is CASSQDERPDLSLYGYTF. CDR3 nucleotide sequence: TGCGCCAGCAGCCAAGACGAGCGGCCAGATCTTTCTCTCTATGGCTACACCTTC.

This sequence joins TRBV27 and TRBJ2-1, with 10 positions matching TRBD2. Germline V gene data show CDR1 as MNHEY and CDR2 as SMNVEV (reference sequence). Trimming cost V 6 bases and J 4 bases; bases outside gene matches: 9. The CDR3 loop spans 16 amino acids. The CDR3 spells CASRSGGAMGYNEQFF. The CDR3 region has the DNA TGTGCCAGCAGGAGCGGGGGGGCCATGGGATACAATGAGCAGTTCTTC.

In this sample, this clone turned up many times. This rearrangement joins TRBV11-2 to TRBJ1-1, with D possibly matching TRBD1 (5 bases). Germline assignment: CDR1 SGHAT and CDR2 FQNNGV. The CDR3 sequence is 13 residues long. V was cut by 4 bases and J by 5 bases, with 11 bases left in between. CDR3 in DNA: TGTGCCAGCAGCTCCTTCGACAGTACTGAAGCTTTCTTT. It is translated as CASSSFDSTEAFF.

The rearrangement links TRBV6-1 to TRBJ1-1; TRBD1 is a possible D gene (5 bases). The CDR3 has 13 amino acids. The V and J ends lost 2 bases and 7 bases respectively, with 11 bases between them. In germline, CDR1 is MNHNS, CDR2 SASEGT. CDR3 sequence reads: CASSENRRSEAFF. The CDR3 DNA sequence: TGTGCCAGCAGTGAAAACAGGAGAAGTGAAGCTTTCTTT.

CDR3 loop: CATSPGQGTTYEQYF. CDR3 bases: TGTGCCACATCCCCGGGACAGGGGACCACCTACGAGCAGTACTTC. This sequence joins TRBV19 and TRBJ2-7, with 10 positions matching TRBD1. The CDR3 covers 15 residues. CDR1 and CDR2 from the germline V gene are LNHDA and SQIVND (reference sequence). J gave up 2 bases and V 10 bases, and 11 bases lay outside the gene matches.

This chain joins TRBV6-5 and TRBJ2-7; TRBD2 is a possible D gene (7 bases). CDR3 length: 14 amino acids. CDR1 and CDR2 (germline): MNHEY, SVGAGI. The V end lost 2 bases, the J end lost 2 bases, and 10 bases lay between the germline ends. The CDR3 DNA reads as TGTGCCAGCAGTTACGGGGGGGCGACCTACGAGCAGTACTTC. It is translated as CASSYGGATYEQYF.

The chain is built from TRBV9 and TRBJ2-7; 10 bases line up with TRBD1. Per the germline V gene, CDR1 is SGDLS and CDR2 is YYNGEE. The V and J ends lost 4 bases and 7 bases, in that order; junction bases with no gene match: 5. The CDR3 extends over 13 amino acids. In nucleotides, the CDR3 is TGTGCCAGCAGCCTGACAGGGGGCGGAGAGCAGTACTTC. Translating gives CASSLTGGGEQYF.

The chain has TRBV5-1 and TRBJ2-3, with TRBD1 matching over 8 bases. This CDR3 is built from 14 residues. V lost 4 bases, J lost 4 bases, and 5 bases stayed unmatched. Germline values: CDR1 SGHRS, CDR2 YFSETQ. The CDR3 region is CASSIGQGPDTQYF. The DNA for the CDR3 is TGCGCCAGCAGCATAGGACAGGGCCCAGATACGCAGTATTTT.

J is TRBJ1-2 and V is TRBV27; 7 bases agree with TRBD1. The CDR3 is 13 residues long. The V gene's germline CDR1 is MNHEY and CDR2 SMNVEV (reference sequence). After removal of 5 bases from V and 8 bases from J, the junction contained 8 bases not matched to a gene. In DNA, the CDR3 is TGTGCCAGCAGTGAAGGGGGCTCGGGCGGCTACACCTTC. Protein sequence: CASSEGGSGGYTF.

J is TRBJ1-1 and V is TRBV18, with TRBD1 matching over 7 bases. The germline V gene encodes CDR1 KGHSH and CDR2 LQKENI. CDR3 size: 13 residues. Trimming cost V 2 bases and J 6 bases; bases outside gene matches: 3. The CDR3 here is CASSPSGGPEAFF. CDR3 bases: TGTGCCAGCTCACCATCAGGGGGTCCTGAAGCTTTCTTT.

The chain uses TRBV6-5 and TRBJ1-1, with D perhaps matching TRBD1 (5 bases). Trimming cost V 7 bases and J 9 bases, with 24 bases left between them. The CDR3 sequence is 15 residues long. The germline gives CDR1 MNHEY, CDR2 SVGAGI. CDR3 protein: CASTPTGGAQEKAFF. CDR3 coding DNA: TGTGCCAGCACCCCTACGGGGGGAGCTCAAGAGAAAGCTTTCTTT.

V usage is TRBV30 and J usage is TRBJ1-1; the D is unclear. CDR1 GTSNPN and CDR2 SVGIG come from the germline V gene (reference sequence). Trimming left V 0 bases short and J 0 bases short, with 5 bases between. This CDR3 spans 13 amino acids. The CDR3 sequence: CAWSVHVNTEAFF. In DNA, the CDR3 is TGTGCCTGGAGTGTACATGTGAACACTGAAGCTTTCTTT.

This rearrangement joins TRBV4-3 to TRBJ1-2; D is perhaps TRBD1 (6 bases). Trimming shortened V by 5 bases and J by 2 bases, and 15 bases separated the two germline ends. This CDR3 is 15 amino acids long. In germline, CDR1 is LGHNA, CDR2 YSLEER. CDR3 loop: CASSFDPTGNYGYTF. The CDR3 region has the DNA TGCGCCAGCAGCTTCGACCCCACAGGGAACTATGGCTACACCTTC.